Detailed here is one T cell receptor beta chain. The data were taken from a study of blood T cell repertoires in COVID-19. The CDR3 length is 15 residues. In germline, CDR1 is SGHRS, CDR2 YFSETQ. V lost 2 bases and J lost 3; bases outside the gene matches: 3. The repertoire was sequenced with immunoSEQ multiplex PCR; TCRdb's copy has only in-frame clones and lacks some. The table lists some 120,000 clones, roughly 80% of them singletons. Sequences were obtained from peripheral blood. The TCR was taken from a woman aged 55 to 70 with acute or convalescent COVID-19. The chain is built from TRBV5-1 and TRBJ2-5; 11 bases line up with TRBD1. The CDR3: CASSFGQGAKETQYF. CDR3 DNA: TGCGCCAGCAGCTTCGGACAGGGGGCGAAAGAGACCCAGTACTTC.